The following is a T cell receptor (beta chain) sequence with its context. As yet, its antigen is unknown. Each donor was nominally healthy when sampled (though unrecorded immune exposures were likely). The ends lost 8 bases at V and 7 bases at J; junction bases unmatched: 5. CDR3 length equals 13 residues. Germline CDR1 reads MGHDK; CDR2 reads SYGVNS. This sample stems from a study of cytomegalovirus exposure and HLA in healthy donors. Study findings and constraints: Earlier analysis looked at TCR beta V segments, and most were productive about 87% or about 30% of the time. In a later analysis, HLA-C alleles had the fewest associated TCRs, DRB1 alleles the most. Some V segments (TRBV6-2 and TRBV6-3 among them) were excluded as indistinguishable.

The PCR contained 60 Vbeta and 13 Jbeta primers. The protocol was immunoSEQ multiplex PCR, while the TCRdb copy is restricted to in-frame clones and leaves out a portion. Of over 150,000 clones detected, 79% appear once; the ten largest clones hold around 1.6%. V gene TRBV25-1 combines with J gene TRBJ1-6, with 7 bases identical to TRBD1. The source is a woman in her late teens or twenties in good health and CMV-seronegative. Input material: PBMCs. CDR3 in DNA: TGTGCCAGCGCGGGACAGTGGAATTCACCCCTCCACTTT. Its protein product is CASAGQWNSPLHF.